The 3 T cell receptor beta chains reported below all come from one sample, sequenced in a study of blood T cell repertoires in COVID-19. Using immunoSEQ multiplex PCR, the repertoire was profiled, and TCRdb retains in-frame clones only, with some absent. Here the sample spans roughly 180,000 clones, 70% to 90% being singletons. The material sequenced was peripheral blood. Source of these receptors: a woman aged 45-65 years with COVID-19, enrolled during active disease.

The V call is TRBV6-6, the J call TRBJ1-3; maybe TRBD1 (5 bases). Germline-derived CDR1 and CDR2 are MNHNY and SVGAGI (reference sequence). CDR3 length equals 16 residues. V was cut by 0 bases and J by 0 bases, with 9 bases left in between. Written as DNA, the CDR3 is TGTGCCAGCAGTTACTCGGGTAGGGGCTCTGGAAACACCATATATTTT. Amino acids: CASSYSGRGSGNTIYF.

V gene TRBV3-1 (or the pseudogene TRBV3-2) combines with J gene TRBJ1-6; 8 bases are shared with TRBD1. Germline V lookup: CDR1 LGHDT, CDR2 YNNKEL (reference sequence). V lost 4 bases and J lost 7; bases outside the gene matches: 6. This CDR3 region has 15 residues. CDR3 in amino acids: CASSPGYRGNSPLHF. The CDR3 nucleotides read TGTGCCAGCAGCCCCGGCTACAGGGGGAATTCACCCCTCCACTTT.

Ten or more counts support this clone. The chain is built from TRBV12-3 or TRBV12-4 and TRBJ2-1; maybe TRBD2 (5 bases). Trimming removed 5 bases from V and 5 bases from J, with 7 bases in between. This CDR3 comprises 12 residues. CDR3 nucleotide sequence: TGTGCCAGCAGTCGGGGAAACAATGAGCAGTTCTTC. Translated, it gives CASSRGNNEQFF.